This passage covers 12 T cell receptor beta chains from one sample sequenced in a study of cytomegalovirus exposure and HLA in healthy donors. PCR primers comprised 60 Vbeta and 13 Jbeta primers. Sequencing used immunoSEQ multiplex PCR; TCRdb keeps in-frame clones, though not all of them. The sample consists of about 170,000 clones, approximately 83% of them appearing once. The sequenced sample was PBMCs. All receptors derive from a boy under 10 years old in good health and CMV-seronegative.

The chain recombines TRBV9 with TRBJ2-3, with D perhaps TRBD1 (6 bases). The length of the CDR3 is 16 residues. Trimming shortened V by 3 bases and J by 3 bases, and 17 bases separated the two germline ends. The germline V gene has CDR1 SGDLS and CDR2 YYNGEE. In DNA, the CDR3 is TGTGCCAGCAGCGGCCAGGGGACCACAGAGACAGATACGCAGTATTTT. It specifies CASSGQGTTETDTQYF.

The CDR3 sequence is CAWTGEDYEQYF. CDR3 coding DNA: TGTGCCTGGACGGGAGAGGACTACGAGCAGTACTTC. V usage is TRBV30 and J usage is TRBJ2-7; weak D call: TRBD2 (6 bases). This CDR3 is built from 12 residues. Germline loops: CDR1 GTSNPN, CDR2 SVGIG (reference sequence). V was cut by 4 bases and J by 3 bases, with 10 bases left in between.

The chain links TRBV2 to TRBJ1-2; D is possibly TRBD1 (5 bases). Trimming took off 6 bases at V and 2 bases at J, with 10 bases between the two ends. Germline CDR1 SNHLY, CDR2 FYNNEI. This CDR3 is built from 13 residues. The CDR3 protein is CASRPRQNYGYTF. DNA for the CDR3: TGTGCCAGCAGACCAAGACAGAACTATGGCTACACCTTC. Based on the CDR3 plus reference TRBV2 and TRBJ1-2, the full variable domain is EPEVTQTPSHQVTQMGQEVILRCVPISNHLYFYWYRQILGQKVEFLVSFYNNEISEKSEIFDDQFSVERPDGSNFTLKIRSTKLEDSAMYFCASRPRQNYGYTFGSGTRLTVV.

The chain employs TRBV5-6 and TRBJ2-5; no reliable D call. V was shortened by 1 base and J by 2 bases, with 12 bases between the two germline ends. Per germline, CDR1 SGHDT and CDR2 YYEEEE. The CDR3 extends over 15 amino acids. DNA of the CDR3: TGTGCCAGCAGCTTGATAGAACAGCCGCAAGAGACCCAGTACTTC. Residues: CASSLIEQPQETQYF. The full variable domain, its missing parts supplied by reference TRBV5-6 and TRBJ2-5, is DAGVTQSPTHLIKTRGQQVTLRCSPKSGHDTVSWYQQALGQGPQFIFQYYEEEERQRGNFPDRFSGHQFPNYSSELNVNALLLGDSALYLCASSLIEQPQETQYFGPGTRLLVL.

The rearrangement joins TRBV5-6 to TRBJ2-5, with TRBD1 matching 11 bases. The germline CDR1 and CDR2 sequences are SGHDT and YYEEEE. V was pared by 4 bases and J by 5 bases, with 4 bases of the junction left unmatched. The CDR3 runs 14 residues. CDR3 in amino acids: CASSTGTGGETQYF. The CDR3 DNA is TGTGCCAGCAGCACTGGGACAGGGGGGGAGACCCAGTACTTC.

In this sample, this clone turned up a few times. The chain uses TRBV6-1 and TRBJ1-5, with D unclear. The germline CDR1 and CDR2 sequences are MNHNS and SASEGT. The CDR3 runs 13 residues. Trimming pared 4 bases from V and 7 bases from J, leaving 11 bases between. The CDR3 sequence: CASSARVRQPQHF. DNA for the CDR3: TGTGCCAGCAGTGCCCGGGTTAGGCAGCCCCAGCATTTT.

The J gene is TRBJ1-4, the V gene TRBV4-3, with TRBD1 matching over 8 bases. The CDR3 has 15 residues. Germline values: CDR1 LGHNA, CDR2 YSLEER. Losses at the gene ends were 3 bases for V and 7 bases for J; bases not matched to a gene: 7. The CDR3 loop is CASSHRQGLGEKLFF. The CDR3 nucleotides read TGCGCCAGCAGCCACAGACAGGGGTTGGGTGAAAAACTGTTTTTT.

CDR3 amino acids: CASTRTGDTEAFF. DNA of the CDR3: TGTGCCAGCACCAGGACAGGGGACACTGAAGCTTTCTTT. The J gene is TRBJ1-1, the V gene TRBV28, with 9 bases lining up with TRBD1. The CDR3 is 13 residues long. Trimming cost V 7 bases and J 3 bases; bases outside gene matches: 3. Looked up from germline, CDR1 is MDHEN and CDR2 is SYDVKM.

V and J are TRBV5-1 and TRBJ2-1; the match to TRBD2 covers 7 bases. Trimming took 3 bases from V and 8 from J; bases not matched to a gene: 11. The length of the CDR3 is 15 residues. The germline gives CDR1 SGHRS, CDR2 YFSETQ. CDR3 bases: TGCGCCAGCAGCTGGGAGGGGCCGGGTAGTGATGAGCAGTTCTTC. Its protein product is CASSWEGPGSDEQFF.

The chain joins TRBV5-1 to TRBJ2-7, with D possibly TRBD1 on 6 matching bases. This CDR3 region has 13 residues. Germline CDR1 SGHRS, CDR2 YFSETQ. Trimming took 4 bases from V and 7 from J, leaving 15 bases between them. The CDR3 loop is CASSLTGIGEQYV. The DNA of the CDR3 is TGCGCCAGCAGCCTAACAGGGATTGGGGAGCAGTACGTC.

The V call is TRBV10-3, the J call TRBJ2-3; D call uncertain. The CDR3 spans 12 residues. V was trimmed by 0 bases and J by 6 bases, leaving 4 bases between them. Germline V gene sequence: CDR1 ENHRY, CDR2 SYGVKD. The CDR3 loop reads CAISESADTQYF. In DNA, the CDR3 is TGTGCCATCAGTGAGTCCGCGGATACGCAGTATTTT.

CDR3 nucleotides: TGTGCCAGCATCGTTTATGGCTACACCTTC. Its translation is CASIVYGYTF. The chain is built from TRBV4-2 and TRBJ1-2; D remains ambiguous. With 7 bases removed from V and 5 bases from J, the gap between germline ends came to 5 bases. The CDR3 spans 10 residues. Germline CDR1 is LGHNA and CDR2 is YNFKEQ.